This T cell receptor beta chain is from a study of cytomegalovirus exposure and HLA in healthy donors. The study ran its PCR with 60 Vbeta and 13 Jbeta primers. Produced via immunoSEQ multiplex PCR; TCRdb's table is partial and in-frame only. The data show fewer than 150,000 clones, roughly 15% seen once. V was trimmed by 0 bases and J by 0 bases, leaving 10 bases between them. The germline V gene encodes CDR1 SGHNT and CDR2 YYREEE (reference sequence). CDR3 length equals 15 residues. Whole-study results and caveats: The authors later found most CMV-associated TCR beta chains appeared HLA-restricted. Despite most TCR sequences being rare, some public TCRs occurred in many donors. The study recorded 160 or so TCR beta chains that were cytomegalovirus-associated.

This clone has only a few counts. What it recognizes is unknown. The receptor's source is a woman aged 18-29 years in good health and CMV-seronegative. The rearrangement joins TRBV5-4 to TRBJ2-7; unclear D gene. The sequencing sample was made of PBMCs. The CDR3 DNA is TGTGCCAGCAGCTTGGAAGTAGCCTCCTCCTACGAGCAGTACTTC. Translation gives CASSLEVASSYEQYF.